This is a list of T cell receptor beta chains from one sample in a study of blood T cell repertoires in COVID-19. The method was immunoSEQ multiplex PCR; TCRdb's version includes in-frame clones alone and lacks a portion of them. The sample includes some 130,000 clones, roughly 83% of them seen just once. Sequencing was performed on peripheral blood. These receptors originate from an elderly woman with acute or convalescent COVID-19. The CDR3 runs from the conserved cysteine through the conserved F or W. The order of the fields is clone size, D gene, J gene, V gene, CDR3 protein, CDR3 DNA. The D gene is left open where the match is weak. Only part of the rows carry a size: once, few, many, or a class if the clone is expanded.

clone size: .; D gene: TRBD1; J gene: TRBJ2-7; V gene: TRBV7-2; CDR3 protein: CASSVAPDRGTYEQYF; CDR3 DNA: TGTGCCAGCAGCGTAGCCCCGGACAGGGGGACCTACGAGCAGTACTTC
clone size: .; D gene: TRBD1; J gene: TRBJ2-7; V gene: TRBV2; CDR3 protein: CASSRQGSYEQYF; CDR3 DNA: TGTGCCAGCAGCAGACAGGGCTCCTACGAGCAGTACTTC
clone size: .; D gene: TRBD2; J gene: TRBJ2-3; V gene: TRBV9; CDR3 protein: CASSVGISGGDTDTQYF; CDR3 DNA: TGTGCCAGCAGCGTAGGAATTAGCGGGGGGGACACAGATACGCAGTATTTT
clone size: once; D gene: TRBD2; J gene: TRBJ2-7; V gene: TRBV7-2; CDR3 protein: CASSSGLAGGQNEQYF; CDR3 DNA: TGTGCCAGCAGCTCCGGACTAGCGGGAGGGCAGAACGAGCAGTACTTC
clone size: .; D gene: .; J gene: TRBJ1-6; V gene: TRBV2; CDR3 protein: CASSERRNGGSPLHF; CDR3 DNA: TGTGCCAGCAGTGAAAGACGGAATGGAGGCTCACCCCTCCACTTT
clone size: .; D gene: .; J gene: TRBJ1-1; V gene: TRBV5-4; CDR3 protein: CASSFGGRMNTEAFF; CDR3 DNA: TGTGCCAGCAGCTTTGGCGGGAGAATGAACACTGAAGCTTTCTTT
clone size: .; D gene: .; J gene: TRBJ1-4; V gene: TRBV6-6; CDR3 protein: CASSAQGTTNEKLFF; CDR3 DNA: TGTGCCAGCAGTGCCCAGGGAACAACTAATGAAAAACTGTTTTTT
clone size: .; D gene: TRBD1; J gene: TRBJ2-7; V gene: TRBV7-6; CDR3 protein: CASSLWGTGQGAYEQYF; CDR3 DNA: TGTGCCAGCAGCTTATGGGGGACGGGACAGGGGGCCTACGAGCAGTACTTC
clone size: once; D gene: .; J gene: TRBJ2-2; V gene: TRBV18; CDR3 protein: CASSPRLGDTGELFF; CDR3 DNA: TGTGCCAGCTCACCACGTCTCGGGGACACCGGGGAGCTGTTTTTT
clone size: .; D gene: .; J gene: TRBJ1-1; V gene: TRBV3-1/TRBV3-2; CDR3 protein: CASSQGSGTEAFF; CDR3 DNA: TGTGCCAGCAGCCAGGGGAGTGGGACTGAAGCTTTCTTT
clone size: .; D gene: TRBD1; J gene: TRBJ1-5; V gene: TRBV7-2; CDR3 protein: CASSPGQGSNQPQHF; CDR3 DNA: TGTGCCAGCAGCCCCGGACAGGGTAGCAATCAGCCCCAGCATTTT
clone size: .; D gene: .; J gene: TRBJ1-6; V gene: TRBV30; CDR3 protein: CAWSVGQNNNSPLHF; CDR3 DNA: TGTGCCTGGAGTGTAGGACAGAATAATAATTCACCCCTCCACTTT
clone size: few; D gene: .; J gene: TRBJ1-2; V gene: TRBV7-2; CDR3 protein: CASSLMVGYGYTF; CDR3 DNA: TGTGCCAGCAGCTTAATGGTCGGCTATGGCTACACCTTC
clone size: .; D gene: .; J gene: TRBJ2-2; V gene: TRBV11-2; CDR3 protein: CASSLAAGMDHGELFF; CDR3 DNA: TGTGCCAGCAGCTTAGCCGCGGGAATGGATCACGGGGAGCTGTTTTTT
clone size: .; D gene: TRBD2; J gene: TRBJ2-1; V gene: TRBV5-1; CDR3 protein: CASSELAGGPYNEQFF; CDR3 DNA: TGCGCCAGCAGCGAGCTAGCGGGGGGTCCCTACAATGAGCAGTTCTTC
clone size: .; D gene: .; J gene: TRBJ2-3; V gene: TRBV14; CDR3 protein: CASSQDLRDTQYF; CDR3 DNA: TGTGCCAGCAGCCAAGATCTCAGGGATACGCAGTATTTT
clone size: .; D gene: TRBD2; J gene: TRBJ2-7; V gene: TRBV6-5; CDR3 protein: CASNPGLAGGEQYF; CDR3 DNA: TGTGCCAGCAACCCGGGACTAGCGGGGGGCGAGCAGTACTTC